These 25 T cell receptor beta chains were all obtained from the same sample, sequenced in a study of T cell responses to AZD1222 COVID-19 vaccine. The method was immunoSEQ multiplex PCR; TCRdb's version includes in-frame clones alone and lacks a portion of them. This sample has 95,000 to 100,000 clones, with around 87% found just once. Source: peripheral blood, taken 28 days after the second AZD1222 dose. Receptors were obtained from an adult who received the AZD1222 COVID-19 vaccine.

Comment on this clone: The sample holds other DNA sequences that translate to the same CDR3. This chain links TRBV12-3 or TRBV12-4 with TRBJ1-2; D is unclear. CDR3 length equals 13 residues. Trimming removed 1 base at V and 0 bases at J, with 3 bases between. As DNA, the CDR3 is TGTGCCAGCAGTTTAGGCCCTAACTATGGCTACACCTTC. The encoded protein is CASSLGPNYGYTF.

In its sample, this clone was seen a few times. The V call is TRBV7-3, the J call TRBJ2-2, with 10 bases aligning to TRBD1. Per the germline V gene, CDR1 is SGHTA and CDR2 is FQGTGA. The CDR3 sequence is 16 residues long. V lost 1 base, J lost 4 bases, and 3 bases stayed unmatched. This CDR3 reads CASSLMTGGSTGELFF. CDR3 bases: TGTGCCAGCAGCTTAATGACAGGGGGCTCCACCGGGGAGCTGTTTTTT.

The chain carries TRBV11-2 and TRBJ1-2; TRBD1 matches at 7 bases. The CDR3 length is 13 residues. Germline lookup yields CDR1 SGHAT and CDR2 FQNNGV. Losses at the gene ends were 4 bases for V and 8 bases for J; bases not matched to a gene: 7. The CDR3 DNA follows: TGTGCCAGCAGCTCTACAGGGGCGGGCGGCTACACCTTC. The encoded protein is CASSSTGAGGYTF.

The table lists this clone with a few counts. V is TRBV6-5 and J is TRBJ1-6, with D perhaps matching TRBD1 (6 bases). V gave up 7 bases and J gave up 7 bases, with 17 bases separating them. CDR1 MNHEY and CDR2 SVGAGI come from the germline V gene. The CDR3 is made up of 15 amino acids. In nucleotides, the CDR3 is TGTGCCAGCAAGACGGGGGGCTTGCGGAATTCACCCCTCCACTTT. Amino acids: CASKTGGLRNSPLHF.

V gene TRBV6-1 combines with J gene TRBJ2-2; D remains ambiguous. The CDR3 runs 14 residues. V was clipped by 0 bases and J by 0 bases, with 2 bases between them. From germline, CDR1 is MNHNS and CDR2 SASEGT. The CDR3 here is CASSEAANTGELFF. CDR3 coding DNA: TGTGCCAGCAGTGAAGCAGCGAACACCGGGGAGCTGTTTTTT.

The V gene is TRBV15, the J gene TRBJ1-4; D may be TRBD1 (6 bases). This CDR3 contains 14 residues. The V end lost 5 bases, the J end lost 7 bases, and 14 bases lay between the germline ends. Germline V lookup: CDR1 LNHNV, CDR2 YYDKDF (reference sequence). CDR3 sequence reads: CATSANRDTEKLFF. The CDR3 DNA reads as TGTGCCACCAGCGCTAACCGGGACACTGAAAAACTGTTTTTT.

This chain uses TRBV19 with TRBJ1-5, with D possibly matching TRBD1 (5 bases). The CDR3 runs 13 residues. Trimming cost V 6 bases and J 2 bases, with 8 bases left between them. Germline CDR1 reads LNHDA; CDR2 reads SQIVND (reference sequence). CDR3 loop: CASSPGGNQPQHF. The CDR3 DNA is TGTGCCAGTAGCCCGGGGGGCAATCAGCCCCAGCATTTT.

This chain uses TRBV27 with TRBJ2-7, with D possibly called TRBD1 or TRBD2 (6 bases each). Per the germline V gene, CDR1 is MNHEY and CDR2 is SMNVEV (reference sequence). V shed 4 bases and J shed 6 bases, with 16 bases lying between them. CDR3 length: 14 amino acids. The CDR3 DNA reads TGTGCCAGCAGTTCCCGGGGGCGCGAGTCCGAGCAGTACTTC. Its translation is CASSSRGRESEQYF.

In DNA, the CDR3 is TGTGCCAGCAGCATCCGGGACGGGAACACTGAAGCTTTCTTT. Residues: CASSIRDGNTEAFF. V and J are TRBV7-2 and TRBJ1-1, with a tentative D call TRBD1 (5 bases). The length of the CDR3 is 14 residues. The germline gives CDR1 SGHTA, CDR2 FQGNSA. Trimming removed 5 bases at V and 1 base at J, with 11 bases between.

This rearrangement joins TRBV24-1 to TRBJ1-4; D call uncertain. This CDR3 comprises 15 residues. Germline CDR1 KGHDR, CDR2 SFDVKD. Between the trimmed V and J ends, which lost 5 bases and 8 bases, there was a span of 17 bases. CDR3 region: CATSGFSESREKLFF. Written as DNA, the CDR3 is TGTGCCACCAGTGGCTTTTCGGAATCGCGGGAAAAACTGTTTTTT.

The rearrangement joins TRBV15 to TRBJ2-3, with TRBD2 matching over 8 bases. With V trimmed by 7 bases and J by 3 bases, 6 bases remained unmatched. The CDR3 sequence is 14 residues long. CDR1 LNHNV and CDR2 YYDKDF come from the germline V gene (reference sequence). The DNA of the CDR3 is TGTGCCACCAAAAGCGGGAGTGTGACAGATACGCAGTATTTT. It yields the protein CATKSGSVTDTQYF.

The V and J genes are TRBV5-4 and TRBJ2-7, with 9 bases lining up with TRBD1. Trimming removed 3 bases from V and 2 bases from J; junction bases left unmatched: 9. This CDR3 contains 16 residues. From germline, CDR1 is SGHNT and CDR2 YYREEE (reference sequence). The CDR3 loop is CASSSDRGLAAYEQYF. As DNA, the CDR3 is TGTGCCAGCAGCTCGGACAGGGGACTGGCGGCCTACGAGCAGTACTTC.

This clone was counted a single time. The chain carries TRBV6-6 and TRBJ1-1; unclear D gene. The length of the CDR3 is 14 residues. Germline assignment: CDR1 MNHNY and CDR2 SVGAGI (reference sequence). V was clipped by 0 bases and J by 1 base, with 6 bases between them. CDR3 residues: CASSYSGKNTEAFF. The CDR3 nucleotides read TGTGCCAGCAGTTACTCTGGGAAGAACACTGAAGCTTTCTTT.

The CDR3 DNA reads as TGTGCCAGTAGCATTTCCTGGGGACAGGGCCGCAAGAATCAGCCCCAGCATTTT. Encoded protein: CASSISWGQGRKNQPQHF. This chain links TRBV19 with TRBJ1-5; the match to TRBD1 covers 9 bases. The V segment lost 6 bases and the J segment 4 bases; nucleotides outside the gene matches: 16. The CDR3 is 18 amino acids. Germline CDR1 is LNHDA and CDR2 is SQIVND (reference sequence).

V and J are TRBV5-1 and TRBJ2-2; 8 bases are shared with TRBD1. CDR1 and CDR2 from the germline V gene are SGHRS and YFSETQ. The CDR3 runs 15 residues. With V trimmed by 4 bases and J by 5 bases, 7 bases remained unmatched. The CDR3 is CASSRGTGGTGELFF. CDR3 bases: TGCGCCAGCAGCCGGGGGACAGGAGGGACCGGGGAGCTGTTTTTT.

V is TRBV30 and J is TRBJ2-1; a possible D gene is TRBD2 (6 bases). V lost 2 bases to trimming and J lost 7 bases, with 15 bases between them. The CDR3 contains 14 residues. CDR1 and CDR2 (germline): GTSNPN, SVGIG (reference sequence). The CDR3 DNA sequence: TGTGCCTGGAGTACCTCGGGAGTGGTGAATGAGCAGTTCTTC. Amino acids: CAWSTSGVVNEQFF. Full variable domain (outside the CDR3, taken from reference TRBV30 and TRBJ2-1): SQTIHQWPATLVQPVGSPLSLECTVEGTSNPNLYWYRQAAGRGLQLLFYSVGIGQISSEVPQNLSASRPQDRQFILSSKKLLLSDSGFYLCAWSTSGVVNEQFFGPGTRLTVL.

The chain couples TRBV27 to TRBJ1-4, with D possibly TRBD1 on 5 matching bases. The V gene lost 2 bases and the J gene lost 8 bases, with 15 bases spanning the gap. Per the germline V gene, CDR1 is MNHEY and CDR2 is SMNVEV (reference sequence). The CDR3 totals 15 residues. In DNA form, the CDR3 reads TGTGCCAGCAGTTTAAAGGGCCAGGGCGTCGAAAAACTGTTTTTT. Amino acids: CASSLKGQGVEKLFF.

The rearrangement uses TRBV11-1 and TRBJ1-1; TRBD1 is a possible D gene (5 bases). Trimming removed 5 bases from V and 4 bases from J, with 14 bases in between. Germline V gene lookup returns CDR1 SGHAT and CDR2 FQDESV (reference sequence). This CDR3 has 14 amino acids. CDR3 in DNA: TGTGCCAGCAGCCGTGGGAGGGGATCCACTGAAGCTTTCTTT. Its translation: CASSRGRGSTEAFF.

The chain carries TRBV16 and TRBJ2-3; 7 bases agree with TRBD1. V trimming: 2 bases; J trimming: 4 bases; junction bases outside the gene matches: 3. This CDR3 comprises 14 residues. Germline V lookup: CDR1 KGHSY, CDR2 FQNENV. The CDR3 DNA reads as TGTGCCAGCAGCCAAGGGCAGGGGGCAGATACGCAGTATTTT. This encodes CASSQGQGADTQYF.

V usage is TRBV6-2 or TRBV6-3 and J usage is TRBJ1-3; D not resolved. Trimming shortened V by 2 bases and J by 0 bases, and 8 bases separated the two germline ends. CDR3 length: 15 residues. The germline gives CDR1 MNHEY, CDR2 SVGEGT. The CDR3 spells CASSYVQTSGNTIYF. CDR3 DNA sequence: TGTGCCAGCAGTTACGTACAGACCTCTGGAAACACCATATATTTT.

The gene calls are TRBV2 and TRBJ2-1, with D unclear. Germline lookup yields CDR1 SNHLY and CDR2 FYNNEI. Trimming stripped 3 bases from V and 5 bases from J, with 14 bases between. The CDR3 sequence is 15 residues long. The CDR3 sequence: CASSDSTQVDNEQFF. The DNA of the CDR3 is TGTGCCAGCAGTGATTCCACGCAGGTTGACAATGAGCAGTTCTTC. Based on the CDR3 plus reference TRBV2 and TRBJ2-1, the full variable domain is EPEVTQTPSHQVTQMGQEVILRCVPISNHLYFYWYRQILGQKVEFLVSFYNNEISEKSEIFDDQFSVERPDGSNFTLKIRSTKLEDSAMYFCASSDSTQVDNEQFFGPGTRLTVL.

The chain is built from TRBV5-1 and TRBJ1-1; weak D call: TRBD1 (6 bases). The CDR3 runs 13 residues. Trimming removed 4 bases from V and 7 bases from J, with 14 bases in between. CDR1 SGHRS and CDR2 YFSETQ come from the germline V gene. CDR3: CASSQQGSLEAFF. CDR3 DNA sequence: TGCGCCAGCAGCCAACAGGGATCACTTGAAGCTTTCTTT. Supplemented by reference TRBV5-1 and TRBJ1-1, the full variable domain reads KAGVTQTPRYLIKTRGQQVTLSCSPISGHRSVSWYQQTPGQGLQFLFEYFSETQRNKGNFPGRFSGRQFSNSRSEMNVSTLELGDSALYLCASSQQGSLEAFFGQGTRLTVV.

This clone occurred a few times. J is TRBJ2-2 and V is TRBV9; TRBD1 might be the D (6 bases). The V end lost 0 bases, the J end lost 6 bases, and 12 bases lay between the germline ends. CDR1 and CDR2 from the germline V gene are SGDLS and YYNGEE. The CDR3 totals 15 residues. CDR3 sequence (DNA): TGTGCCAGCAGCGTAGCTGCAGGGGTGGCCGGGGAGCTGTTTTTT. Translated, it gives CASSVAAGVAGELFF.

The chain is built from TRBV12-3 or TRBV12-4 and TRBJ1-5, with a possible D match to TRBD1 (5 bases). This CDR3 is 13 amino acids long. Trimming removed 4 bases at V and 9 bases at J, with 13 bases between. The CDR3 region is CASSYQSGGPQHF. Written as DNA, the CDR3 is TGTGCCAGCAGTTATCAGTCCGGGGGGCCCCAGCATTTT.

This chain uses TRBV6-5 with TRBJ1-1; 9 bases are a match to TRBD1. The CDR3 runs 14 residues. CDR1 is MNHEY and CDR2 is SVGAGI in the germline V gene. V shed 6 bases and J 10 bases; nucleotides not matched to a gene: 12. CDR3 protein: CASSIGQGPEGAFF. CDR3 nucleotide sequence: TGTGCCAGCAGCATAGGACAGGGGCCAGAAGGAGCTTTCTTT.